The 13 T cell receptor beta chains given below trace back to one sample, sequenced in a study of identifying expanded T cells in peripheral blood. This table comes from immunoSEQ multiplex PCR, and its TCRdb copy is limited to in-frame clones, with some not included. The sample carries approximately 80,000 clones, just under 85% recorded once. The sample comprised blood. All receptors come from a person aged 18 to 69 in good health.

The CDR3 loop is CASRLSYEQYF. For the CDR3, the DNA is TGTGCCAGCAGATTGAGCTACGAGCAGTACTTC. The chain joins TRBV2 to TRBJ2-7, with D uncertain. This CDR3 has 11 amino acids. Trimming shortened V by 6 bases and J by 3 bases, and 6 bases separated the two germline ends. Germline CDR1 SNHLY, CDR2 FYNNEI.

V is TRBV14 and J is TRBJ1-4; a possible D gene is TRBD1 (5 bases). Germline V gene data show CDR1 as SGHDN and CDR2 as FVKESK. Trimming pared 0 bases from V and 2 bases from J, leaving 19 bases between. This CDR3 is built from 19 residues. The DNA for the CDR3 is TGTGCCAGCAGCCAAGATCAGGGACCGGTGAGTACGACTAATGAAAAACTGTTTTTT. This sequence encodes CASSQDQGPVSTTNEKLFF. The variable domain in full, with the rest retrieved from reference TRBV14 and TRBJ1-4, is EAGVTQFPSHSVIEKGQTVTLRCDPISGHDNLYWYRRVMGKEIKFLLHFVKESKQDESGMPNNRFLAERTGGTYSTLKVQPAELEDSGVYFCASSQDQGPVSTTNEKLFFGSGTQLSVL.

V usage is TRBV27 and J usage is TRBJ2-2, with unresolved D. V was clipped by 3 bases and J by 6 bases, with 8 bases between them. The CDR3 consists of 13 residues. Germline loops: CDR1 MNHEY, CDR2 SMNVEV (reference sequence). CDR3 in amino acids: CASSFGYPGELFF. The DNA for the CDR3 is TGTGCCAGCAGTTTTGGTTATCCCGGGGAGCTGTTTTTT.

V is TRBV7-2 and J is TRBJ2-2, with a tentative D call TRBD2 (6 bases). The V gene's germline CDR1 is SGHTA and CDR2 FQGNSA. V shed 3 bases and J shed 1 base, with 12 bases lying between them. The CDR3 has 16 residues. CDR3: CASSLRLVGNTGELFF. DNA of the CDR3: TGTGCCAGCAGCTTGAGACTAGTCGGGAACACCGGGGAGCTGTTTTTT. Using reference TRBV7-2 and TRBJ2-2 for the parts outside the CDR3, the full variable domain is GAGVSQSPSNKVTEKGKDVELRCDPISGHTALYWYRQSLGQGLEFLIYFQGNSAPDKSGLPSDRFSAERTGGSVSTLTIQRTQQEDSAVYLCASSLRLVGNTGELFFGEGSRLTVL.

The V and J genes are TRBV19 and TRBJ2-7; D possibly corresponds to TRBD1 (6 bases). The CDR3 is made up of 15 amino acids. The V end lost 1 base, the J end lost 1 base, and 11 bases lay between the germline ends. Germline CDR1 and CDR2: LNHDA and SQIVND (reference sequence). DNA of the CDR3: TGTGCCAGTAGTATAGGACAGGATGTATCCTACGAGCAGTACTTC. Amino acid sequence: CASSIGQDVSYEQYF. Using reference TRBV19 and TRBJ2-7 for the parts outside the CDR3, the full variable domain is DGGITQSPKYLFRKEGQNVTLSCEQNLNHDAMYWYRQDPGQGLRLIYYSQIVNDFQKGDIAEGYSVSREKKESFPLTVTSAQKNPTAFYLCASSIGQDVSYEQYFGPGTRLTVT.

The chain links TRBV27 to TRBJ1-2; D unclear. V was cut by 7 bases and J by 4 bases, with 13 bases left in between. This CDR3 has 13 amino acids. From germline, CDR1 is MNHEY and CDR2 SMNVEV (reference sequence). Here the CDR3 DNA reads TGTGCCAGCAAACTGGACGCCACCTATGGCTACACCTTC. This sequence encodes CASKLDATYGYTF.

CDR3 DNA sequence: TGTGCCAGCTCACCACCGACTAGCGGACGCTACAATGAGCAGTTCTTC. Translation: CASSPPTSGRYNEQFF. The V call is TRBV18, the J call TRBJ2-1; 9 bases are shared with TRBD2. The germline CDR1 and CDR2 sequences are KGHSH and LQKENI. Trimming removed 0 bases from V and 3 bases from J; junction bases left unmatched: 3. CDR3 length: 16 amino acids.

The V and J genes are TRBV7-8 and TRBJ2-7; D remains ambiguous. V was cut by 0 bases and J by 1 base, with 13 bases left in between. Germline V CDR1 and CDR2: SGHVS, FQNEAQ. CDR3 length equals 16 residues. CDR3 nucleotides: TGTGCCAGCAGCTTAGCGGTGACATTAACATCCTACGAGCAGTACTTC. Its protein is CASSLAVTLTSYEQYF.

This clone was picked up a small number of times. V usage is TRBV7-9 and J usage is TRBJ1-3, with unresolved D. Germline CDR1 reads SEHNR; CDR2 reads FQNEAQ (reference sequence). Between the trimmed V and J ends, which lost 2 bases and 4 bases, there was a span of 3 bases. This CDR3 has 12 residues. CDR3 amino acids: CASSLNGNTIYF. The CDR3 coding sequence is TGTGCCAGCAGCTTAAACGGAAACACCATATATTTT. Filled out from reference TRBV7-9 and TRBJ1-3, the complete variable domain reads DTGVSQNPRHKITKRGQNVTFRCDPISEHNRLYWYRQTLGQGPEFLTYFQNEAQLEKSRLLSDRFSAERPKGSFSTLEIQRTEQGDSAMYLCASSLNGNTIYFGEGSWLTVV.

Points on this clone: Other nucleotide sequences from this sample produce the same CDR3. CDR3 DNA sequence: TGCGCCAGCAGCCAAGCTCTTCAGGGGGACTATGGCTACACCTTC. As protein: CASSQALQGDYGYTF. This chain joins TRBV4-3 and TRBJ1-2, with 7 bases identical to TRBD1. This CDR3 has 15 residues. Losses at the gene ends were 1 base for V and 3 bases for J; bases not matched to a gene: 5. In germline, CDR1 is LGHNA, CDR2 YSLEER.

The J gene is TRBJ2-3, the V gene TRBV4-2, with TRBD2 matching 7 bases. The CDR3 consists of 16 residues. V shed 0 bases, J shed 3 bases, and the junction held 6 bases outside the gene matches. The germline V gene encodes CDR1 LGHNA and CDR2 YNFKEQ. Written as DNA, the CDR3 is TGTGCCAGCAGCCAAGATCCGGGAGGTTTGACAGATACGCAGTATTTT. This encodes CASSQDPGGLTDTQYF.

The CDR3 protein is CASSPQAGGTDTQYF. The CDR3 DNA reads TGTGCCAGCTCACCACAAGCGGGAGGAACAGATACGCAGTATTTT. This sequence joins TRBV18 and TRBJ2-3; 9 bases align to TRBD2. The V gene's germline CDR1 is KGHSH and CDR2 LQKENI. Unmatched junction bases numbered 2, after V lost 1 base and J lost 3 bases. The CDR3 runs 15 residues.

In regard to this clone: One end of the junction is discordant with germline, which a read error may explain. The V call is TRBV7-7, the J call TRBJ2-5, with TRBD2 matching over 10 bases. This CDR3 comprises 16 residues. Germline V gene data show CDR1 as SSHAT and CDR2 as FNYEAQ (reference sequence). CDR3 region: CASSPPILAGPETQYF. CDR3 nucleotides: TGTGCTAGCAGCCCACCAATACTAGCGGGACCAGAGACCCAGTACTTC.